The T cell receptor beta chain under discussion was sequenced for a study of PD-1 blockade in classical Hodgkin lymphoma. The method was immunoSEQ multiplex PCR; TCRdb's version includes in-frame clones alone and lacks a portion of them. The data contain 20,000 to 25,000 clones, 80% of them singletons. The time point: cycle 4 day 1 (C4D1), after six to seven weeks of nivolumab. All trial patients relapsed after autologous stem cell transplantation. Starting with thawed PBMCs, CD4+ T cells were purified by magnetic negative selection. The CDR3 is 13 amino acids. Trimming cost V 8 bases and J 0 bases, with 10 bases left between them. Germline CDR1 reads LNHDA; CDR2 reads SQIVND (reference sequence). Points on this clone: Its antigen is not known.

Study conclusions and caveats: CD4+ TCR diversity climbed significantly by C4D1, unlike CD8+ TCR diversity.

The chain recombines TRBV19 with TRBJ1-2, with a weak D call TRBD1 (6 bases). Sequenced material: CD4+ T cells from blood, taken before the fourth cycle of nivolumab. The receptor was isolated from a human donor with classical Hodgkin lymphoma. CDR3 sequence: CASRDNSNYGYTF. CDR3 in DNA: TGTGCCAGTCGGGACAATTCTAACTATGGCTACACCTTC.